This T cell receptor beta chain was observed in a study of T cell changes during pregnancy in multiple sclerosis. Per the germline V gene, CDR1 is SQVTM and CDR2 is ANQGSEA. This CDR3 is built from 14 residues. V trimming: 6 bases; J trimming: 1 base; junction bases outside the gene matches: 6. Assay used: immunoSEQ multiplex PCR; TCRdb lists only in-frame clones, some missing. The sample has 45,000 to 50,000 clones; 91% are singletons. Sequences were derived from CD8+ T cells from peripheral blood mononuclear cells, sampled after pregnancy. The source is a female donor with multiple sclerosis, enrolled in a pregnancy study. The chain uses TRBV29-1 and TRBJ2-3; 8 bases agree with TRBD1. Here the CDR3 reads CSVGPTGGTDTQYF. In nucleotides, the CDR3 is TGCAGCGTCGGCCCGACAGGGGGCACAGATACGCAGTATTTT.